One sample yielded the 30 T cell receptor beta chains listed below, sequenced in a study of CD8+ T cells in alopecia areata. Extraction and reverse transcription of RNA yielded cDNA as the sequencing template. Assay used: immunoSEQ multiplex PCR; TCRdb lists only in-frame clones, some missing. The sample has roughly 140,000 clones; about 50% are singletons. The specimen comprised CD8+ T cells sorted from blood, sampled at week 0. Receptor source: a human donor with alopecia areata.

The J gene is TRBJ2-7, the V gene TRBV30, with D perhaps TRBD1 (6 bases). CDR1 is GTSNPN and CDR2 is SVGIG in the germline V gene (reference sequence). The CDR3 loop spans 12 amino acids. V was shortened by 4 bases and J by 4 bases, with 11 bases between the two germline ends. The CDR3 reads CAWNTGFYEQYF. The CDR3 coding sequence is TGTGCCTGGAATACAGGGTTTTACGAGCAGTACTTC.

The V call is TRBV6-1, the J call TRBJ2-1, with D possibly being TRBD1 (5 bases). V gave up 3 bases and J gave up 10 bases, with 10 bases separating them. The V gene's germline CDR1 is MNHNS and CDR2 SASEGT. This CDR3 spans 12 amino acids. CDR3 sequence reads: CASSDGAAEQFF. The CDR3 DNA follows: TGTGCCAGCAGTGATGGGGCAGCCGAGCAGTTCTTC.

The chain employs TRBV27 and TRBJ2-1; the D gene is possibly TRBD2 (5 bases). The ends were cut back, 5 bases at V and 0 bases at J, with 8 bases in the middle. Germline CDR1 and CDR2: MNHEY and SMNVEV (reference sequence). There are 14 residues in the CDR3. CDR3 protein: CASSALASYNEQFF. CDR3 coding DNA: TGTGCCAGCAGTGCCCTAGCCTCCTACAATGAGCAGTTCTTC.

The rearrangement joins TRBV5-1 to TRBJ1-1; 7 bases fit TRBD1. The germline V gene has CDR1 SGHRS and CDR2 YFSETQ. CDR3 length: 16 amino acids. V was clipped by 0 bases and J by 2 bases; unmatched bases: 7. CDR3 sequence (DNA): TGCGCCAGCAGCTTGGAGGGGGCCGATAAAAACACTGAAGCTTTCTTT. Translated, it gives CASSLEGADKNTEAFF.

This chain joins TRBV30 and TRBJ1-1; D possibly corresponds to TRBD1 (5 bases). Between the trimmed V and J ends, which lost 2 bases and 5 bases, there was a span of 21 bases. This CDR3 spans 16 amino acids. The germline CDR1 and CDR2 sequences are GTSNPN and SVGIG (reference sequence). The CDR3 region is CAWSRMAGPLGTEAFF. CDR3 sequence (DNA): TGTGCCTGGAGTAGAATGGCGGGACCTTTGGGGACTGAAGCTTTCTTT.

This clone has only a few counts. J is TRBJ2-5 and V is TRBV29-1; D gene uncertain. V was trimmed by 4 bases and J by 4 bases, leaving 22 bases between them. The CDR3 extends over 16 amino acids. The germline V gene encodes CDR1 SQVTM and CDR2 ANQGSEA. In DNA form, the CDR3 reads TGCAGCGTTGGTGGGGATGATGAGACGCTCGGAGAGACCCAGTACTTC. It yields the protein CSVGGDDETLGETQYF.

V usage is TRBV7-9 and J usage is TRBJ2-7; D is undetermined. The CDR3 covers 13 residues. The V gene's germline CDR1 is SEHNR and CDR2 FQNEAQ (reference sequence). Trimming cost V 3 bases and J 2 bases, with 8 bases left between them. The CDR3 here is CASSFWPTYEQYF. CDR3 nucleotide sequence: TGTGCCAGCAGCTTTTGGCCCACCTACGAGCAGTACTTC.

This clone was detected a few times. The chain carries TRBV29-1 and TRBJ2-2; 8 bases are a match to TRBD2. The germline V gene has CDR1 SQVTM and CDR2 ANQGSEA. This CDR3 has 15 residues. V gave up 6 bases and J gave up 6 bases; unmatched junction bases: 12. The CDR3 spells CSVQVASGSSGELFF. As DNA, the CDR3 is TGCAGCGTCCAGGTGGCTAGCGGGTCCTCCGGGGAGCTGTTTTTT.

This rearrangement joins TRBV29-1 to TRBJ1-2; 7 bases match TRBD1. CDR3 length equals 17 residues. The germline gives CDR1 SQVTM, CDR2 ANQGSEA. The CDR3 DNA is TGCAGAGTAGACCGGGACAGCAACAAAAGTCGGAACTATGGCTACACCTTC. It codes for CRVDRDSNKSRNYGYTF.

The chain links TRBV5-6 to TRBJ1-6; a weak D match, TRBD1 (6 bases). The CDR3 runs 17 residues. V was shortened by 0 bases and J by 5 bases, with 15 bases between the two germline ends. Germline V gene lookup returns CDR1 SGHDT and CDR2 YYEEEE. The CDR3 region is CASSLVAGGHHNSPLHF. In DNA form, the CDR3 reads TGTGCCAGCAGCTTGGTGGCCGGGGGACACCATAATTCACCCCTCCACTTT.

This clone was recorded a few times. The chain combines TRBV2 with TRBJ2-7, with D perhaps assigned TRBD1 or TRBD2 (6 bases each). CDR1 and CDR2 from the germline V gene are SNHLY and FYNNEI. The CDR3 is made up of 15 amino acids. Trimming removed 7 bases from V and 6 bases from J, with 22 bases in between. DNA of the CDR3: TGTGCCAGCACCGGGGGCCCGGGAGTAAATCGCGAGCAGTACTTC. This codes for CASTGGPGVNREQYF.

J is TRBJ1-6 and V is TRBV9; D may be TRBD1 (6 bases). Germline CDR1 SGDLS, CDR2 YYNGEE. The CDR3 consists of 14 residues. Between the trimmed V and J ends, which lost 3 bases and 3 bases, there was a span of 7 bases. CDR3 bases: TGTGCCAGCAGCGAACAGGGCTATAATTCACCCCTCCACTTT. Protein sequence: CASSEQGYNSPLHF.

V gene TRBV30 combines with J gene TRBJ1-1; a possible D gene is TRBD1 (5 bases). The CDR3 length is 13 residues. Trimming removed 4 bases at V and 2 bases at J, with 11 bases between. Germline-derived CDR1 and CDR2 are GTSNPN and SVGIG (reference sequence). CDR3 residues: CAWTAGHNTEAFF. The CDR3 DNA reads TGTGCCTGGACCGCTGGACATAACACTGAAGCTTTCTTT.

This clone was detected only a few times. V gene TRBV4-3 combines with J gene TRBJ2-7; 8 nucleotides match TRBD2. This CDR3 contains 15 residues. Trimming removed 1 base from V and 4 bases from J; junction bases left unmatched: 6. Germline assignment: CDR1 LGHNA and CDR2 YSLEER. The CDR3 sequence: CASSQAGLGTYEQYF. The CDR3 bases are TGCGCCAGCAGCCAAGCGGGACTAGGAACTTACGAGCAGTACTTC.

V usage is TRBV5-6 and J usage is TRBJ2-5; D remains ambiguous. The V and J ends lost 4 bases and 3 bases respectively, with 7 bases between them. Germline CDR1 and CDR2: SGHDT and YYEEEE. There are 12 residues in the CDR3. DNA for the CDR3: TGTGCCAGCAGCCACCTGAAAGAGACCCAGTACTTC. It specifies CASSHLKETQYF.

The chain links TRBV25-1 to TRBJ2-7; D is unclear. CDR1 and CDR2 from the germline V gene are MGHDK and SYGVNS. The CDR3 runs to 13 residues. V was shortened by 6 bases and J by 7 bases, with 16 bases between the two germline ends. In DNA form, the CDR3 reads TGTGCCAGCAGCGGGCCGAGGCTGCGGGAGCAGTACTTC. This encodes CASSGPRLREQYF.

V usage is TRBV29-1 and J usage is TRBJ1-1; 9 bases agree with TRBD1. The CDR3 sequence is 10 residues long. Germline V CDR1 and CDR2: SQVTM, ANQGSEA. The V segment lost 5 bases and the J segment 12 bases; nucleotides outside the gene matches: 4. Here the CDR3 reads CSVRTGVTFF. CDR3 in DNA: TGCAGCGTTCGGACAGGGGTAACTTTCTTT.

CDR3 in amino acids: CSVASTGDQDTF. CDR3 DNA: TGCAGCGTAGCATCGACAGGGGATCAGGACACCTTC. The genes are TRBV29-1 and TRBJ1-2; the match to TRBD1 covers 8 bases. This CDR3 contains 12 residues. The trim removed 6 bases at V and 12 bases at J, leaving 12 bases unmatched. Germline values: CDR1 SQVTM, CDR2 ANQGSEA.

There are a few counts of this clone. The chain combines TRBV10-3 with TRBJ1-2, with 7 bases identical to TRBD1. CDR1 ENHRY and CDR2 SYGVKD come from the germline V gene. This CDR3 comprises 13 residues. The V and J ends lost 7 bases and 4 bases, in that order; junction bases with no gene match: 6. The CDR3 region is CAITERDSYGYTF. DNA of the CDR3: TGTGCCATCACCGAGCGGGACAGCTATGGCTACACCTTC.

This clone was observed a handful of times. The CDR3 region has the DNA TGTGCCAGCAGCTTGGGGGTGATTGATACGCAGTATTTT. Translated: CASSLGVIDTQYF. The V call is TRBV5-6, the J call TRBJ2-3; no clear D gene. CDR3 length equals 13 residues. V lost 0 bases to trimming and J lost 6 bases, with 8 bases between them. Per germline, CDR1 SGHDT and CDR2 YYEEEE.

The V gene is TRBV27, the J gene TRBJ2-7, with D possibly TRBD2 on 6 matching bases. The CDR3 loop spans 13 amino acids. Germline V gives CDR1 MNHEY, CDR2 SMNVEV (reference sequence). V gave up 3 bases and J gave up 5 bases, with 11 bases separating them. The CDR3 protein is CASSFGGANEQYF. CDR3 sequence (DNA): TGTGCCAGCAGTTTCGGGGGAGCAAACGAGCAGTACTTC.

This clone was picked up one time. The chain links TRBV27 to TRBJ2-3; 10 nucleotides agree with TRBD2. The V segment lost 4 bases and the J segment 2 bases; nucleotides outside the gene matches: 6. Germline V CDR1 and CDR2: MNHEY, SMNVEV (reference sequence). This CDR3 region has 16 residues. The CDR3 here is CASSSLLAGNTDTQYF. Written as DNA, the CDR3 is TGTGCCAGCAGTTCCCTACTAGCGGGGAACACAGATACGCAGTATTTT.

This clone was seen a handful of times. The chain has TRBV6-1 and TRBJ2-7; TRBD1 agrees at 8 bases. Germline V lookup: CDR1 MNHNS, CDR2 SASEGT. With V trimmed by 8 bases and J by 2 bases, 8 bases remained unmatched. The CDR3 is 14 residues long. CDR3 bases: TGTGCCAGCTCGAAGGGACAGGAGACCTACGAGCAGTACTTC. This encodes CASSKGQETYEQYF.

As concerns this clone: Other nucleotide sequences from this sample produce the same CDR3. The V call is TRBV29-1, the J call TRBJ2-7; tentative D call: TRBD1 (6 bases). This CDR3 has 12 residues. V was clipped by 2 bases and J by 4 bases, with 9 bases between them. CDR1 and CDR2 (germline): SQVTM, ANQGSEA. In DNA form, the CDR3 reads TGCAGCGTTGAATTGGGGGCTTACGAGCAGTACTTC. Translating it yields CSVELGAYEQYF.

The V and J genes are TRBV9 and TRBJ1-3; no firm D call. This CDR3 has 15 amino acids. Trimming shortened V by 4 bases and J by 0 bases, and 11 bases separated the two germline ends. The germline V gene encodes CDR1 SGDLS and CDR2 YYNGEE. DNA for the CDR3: TGTGCCAGCAGCATGGATCAGAGCTCTGGAAACACCATATATTTT. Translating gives CASSMDQSSGNTIYF.

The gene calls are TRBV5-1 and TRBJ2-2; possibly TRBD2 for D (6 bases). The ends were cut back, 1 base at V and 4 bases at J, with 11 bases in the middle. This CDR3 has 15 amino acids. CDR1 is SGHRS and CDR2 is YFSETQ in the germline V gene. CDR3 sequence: CASSLRRDSTGELFF. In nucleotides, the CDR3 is TGCGCCAGCAGCTTGCGGCGGGATTCCACCGGGGAGCTGTTTTTT.

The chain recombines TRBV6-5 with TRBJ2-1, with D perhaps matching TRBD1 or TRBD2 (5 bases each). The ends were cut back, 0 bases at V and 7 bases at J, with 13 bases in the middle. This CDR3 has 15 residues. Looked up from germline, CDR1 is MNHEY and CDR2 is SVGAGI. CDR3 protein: CASSYSILGVNEQFF. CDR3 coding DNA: TGTGCCAGCAGTTACTCGATACTGGGGGTTAATGAGCAGTTCTTC.

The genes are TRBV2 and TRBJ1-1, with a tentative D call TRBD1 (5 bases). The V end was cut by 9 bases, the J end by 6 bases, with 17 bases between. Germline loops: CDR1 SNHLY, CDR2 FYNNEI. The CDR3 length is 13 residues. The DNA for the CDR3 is TGTGCCAGACTAACAGTGGGGGAAGCTGAAGCTTTCTTT. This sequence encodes CARLTVGEAEAFF.

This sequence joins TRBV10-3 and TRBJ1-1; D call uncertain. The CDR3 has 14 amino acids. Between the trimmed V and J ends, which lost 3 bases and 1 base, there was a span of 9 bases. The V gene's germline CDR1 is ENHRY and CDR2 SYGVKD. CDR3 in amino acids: CAISEIQTNTEAFF. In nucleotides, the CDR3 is TGTGCCATCAGTGAAATCCAAACGAACACTGAAGCTTTCTTT.

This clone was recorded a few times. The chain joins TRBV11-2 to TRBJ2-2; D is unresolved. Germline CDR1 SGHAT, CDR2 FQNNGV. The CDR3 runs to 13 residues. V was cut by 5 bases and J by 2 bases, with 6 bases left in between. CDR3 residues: CASSGANTGELFF. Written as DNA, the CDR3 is TGTGCCAGCAGCGGCGCAAACACCGGGGAGCTGTTTTTT.